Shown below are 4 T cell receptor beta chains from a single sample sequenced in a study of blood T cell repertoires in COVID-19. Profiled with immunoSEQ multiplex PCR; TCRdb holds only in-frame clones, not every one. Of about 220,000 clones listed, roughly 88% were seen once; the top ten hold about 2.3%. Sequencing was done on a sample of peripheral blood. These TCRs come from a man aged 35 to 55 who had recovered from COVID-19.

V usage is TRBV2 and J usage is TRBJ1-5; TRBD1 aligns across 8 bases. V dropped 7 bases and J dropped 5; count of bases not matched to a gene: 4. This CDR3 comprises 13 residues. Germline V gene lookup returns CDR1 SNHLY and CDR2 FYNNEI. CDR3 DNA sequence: TGTGCCAGCACTGACAGGGGTGATCAGCCCCAGCATTTT. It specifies CASTDRGDQPQHF.

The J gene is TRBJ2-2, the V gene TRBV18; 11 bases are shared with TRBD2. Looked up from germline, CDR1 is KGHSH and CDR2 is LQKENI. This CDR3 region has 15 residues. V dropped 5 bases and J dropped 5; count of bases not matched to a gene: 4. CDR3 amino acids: CASSTGTSGTGELFF. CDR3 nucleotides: TGTGCCAGCTCAACCGGGACTAGCGGAACCGGGGAGCTGTTTTTT.

As DNA, the CDR3 is TGTGCCAGCAGCTCTCCAAGGGGGCGCCGCTCCTACAATGAGCAGTTCTTC. The encoded protein is CASSSPRGRRSYNEQFF. The chain combines TRBV6-2 or TRBV6-3 with TRBJ2-1; 7 bases fit TRBD1. Trimming removed 6 bases from V and 0 bases from J; junction bases left unmatched: 11. The CDR3 is 17 amino acids. CDR1 is MNHEY and CDR2 is SVGEGT in the germline V gene.

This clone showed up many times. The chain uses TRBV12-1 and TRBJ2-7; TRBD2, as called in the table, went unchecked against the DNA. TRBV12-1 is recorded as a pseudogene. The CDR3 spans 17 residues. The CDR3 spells CASSDRTSGRTVYEQYF. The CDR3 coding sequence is TGTGCCAGCAGCGACCGGACTAGCGGGAGGACGGTCTACGAGCAGTACTTC.